One T cell receptor (beta chain) is described in this entry. This clone was seen just once. No cognate antigen has been identified for it. There are no base qualities to consult, and no much larger clone falls within one base. The CDR3 numbers 16 residues from cysteine through phenylalanine. CDR3 DNA only is kept here, 48 bases in frame from base 1. CDR1 is given as SGHTA and CDR2 as FQGNSA, both from the germline V gene. Compared with germline, V lacks 5 bases and J lacks 3 bases; bases without a gene match: 4. Collaborating institutions collected whole blood in K2EDTA tubes following their own protocols. For TCRbeta analysis, collaborators shipped samples as frozen whole blood, isolated PBMCs, or DNA extracted from either of those sample types. The record originates from a study of blood T cell repertoires in COVID-19 (TCRdb year 2020). Broadly, across the study: Samples covering the acute and convalescent phases of COVID-19 were provided by collaborators in the United States, Italy and Spain. HLA class I and class II types, where available, came from metadata supplied by the sample provider rather than from assay-based typing. The sample metadata nearly always contained a de-identified subject ID, COVID-19 status, age in years and sex. Subjects who had been exposed to COVID-19, were actively infected with it, or had recovered from it provided the deeply sampled blood TCRbeta repertoires that made up the dataset. A freely available public database, intended as a resource for researchers studying the immune response to SARS-CoV-2, is where the repertoires were released. Samples were obtained from the ongoing ImmuneRACE study (first 160 participants) and from 1,254 subjects provided by 6 global collaborators. The material from the prospective study consisted of cDNA or gDNA derived from T cells, B-cell-depleted T cells, or PBMCs.

TCRbeta CDR3 regions were amplified from genomic DNA using the immunoSEQ Assay, a bias-controlled multiplex PCR. The study's processing was this. The number of nucleated cells in each sample was estimated by amplification of reference gene primers within the assay. To quantify the absolute abundance of each unique TCRbeta CDR3 rearrangement, sequence reads were collapsed and filtered. For each sample, productive Simpson clonality was calculated as the square root of Simpson's diversity index across productive rearrangements. TCRdb mirrors the immuneACCESS table, restricted to in-frame sequences. Some clones are absent from its copies; in checked studies, under half trace to an unresolved V gene, and the reason for the others is unknown. From that table come the V and J calls and clone size; the DNA was used to work out D and trimming. The sample table records some 190,000 clones; 75% to 80% of these occur just once. Approximately 8.6% of the sample comes from the top ten.

Study-wide findings and limitations: The quantity of clinical and demographic metadata differed by source and by participant and was supplied without curation.

The TCR comes from a woman aged 45-59 years with active or convalescent COVID-19. The chain is encoded by TRBV7-2 joined to TRBJ2-1, with 13 bases matching TRBD2. The sample consisted of peripheral blood. The CDR3 region has the sequence CASSTRTSGSYNEQFF. The nucleotide sequence is given as TGTGCCAGCAGCACCCGGACTAGCGGGAGCTACAATGAGCAGTTCTTC.